This TCR beta chain is drawn from a study of blood T cell repertoires in COVID-19. At the level of the study: There were acute and convalescent COVID-19 samples, and they came from the United States, Italy and Spain. T cells, B-cell-depleted T cells, or PBMCs provided the cDNA or gDNA that served as material.

Source study methods: Counts of nucleated cells, estimated from reference gene primer amplification, were obtained. TCRdb keeps only in-frame clones here, not all; method: immunoSEQ multiplex PCR. Clonal size and the V and J genes are those of that table, whereas D and trimming came from the DNA. Found here are around 380,000 clones, roughly 80% of them singletons; the top ten hold around 1.1%. This clone was picked up a small number of times. V was cut by 9 bases and J by 4 bases, with 14 bases left in between. This CDR3 is built from 14 residues. Germline CDR1 is SGHNT and CDR2 is YYREEE (reference sequence).

This rearrangement joins TRBV5-4 to TRBJ2-6; TRBD2 is a possible D gene (6 bases). The sequencing input was peripheral blood. The receptor comes from a human donor with acute or convalescent COVID-19. The donor label of this sample is uncertain. The CDR3 region is CATRRGTGANVLTF. CDR3 sequence (DNA): TGTGCCACCCGCCGGGGGACCGGGGCCAACGTCCTGACTTTC.